These 10 T cell receptor beta chains were sequenced from one sample in a study of blood T cell repertoires in COVID-19. This table comes from immunoSEQ multiplex PCR, and its TCRdb copy is limited to in-frame clones, with some not included. The sample holds about 230,000 clones, 75% to 90% seen once. Sequencing was carried out using PBMCs or T cells enriched from blood (not recorded which). All receptors derive from a young woman who had been exposed to COVID-19.

The chain combines TRBV3-1 (or the pseudogene TRBV3-2) with TRBJ1-3, with D tentatively TRBD1 (6 bases). CDR3 length: 15 amino acids. Germline V gene lookup returns CDR1 LGHDT and CDR2 YNNKEL (reference sequence). V lost 4 bases, J lost 3 bases, and 13 bases lay in between. CDR3 sequence reads: CASSRGTGLGNTIYF. As DNA, the CDR3 is TGTGCCAGCAGCCGAGGAACAGGGCTTGGAAACACCATATATTTT.

The J gene is TRBJ1-4, the V gene TRBV5-1; tentative D call: TRBD1 (6 bases). V lost 0 bases and J 4 bases, leaving 13 bases between the germline ends. This CDR3 comprises 16 residues. Looked up from germline, CDR1 is SGHRS and CDR2 is YFSETQ. The CDR3 region has the DNA TGCGCCAGCAGCTTGGGTGGTCAGGGGAATAATGAAAAACTGTTTTTT. Translating it yields CASSLGGQGNNEKLFF.

The chain links TRBV5-4 to TRBJ2-7; TRBD2 aligns across 8 bases. Germline V gives CDR1 SGHNT, CDR2 YYREEE (reference sequence). The CDR3 length is 15 residues. With V trimmed by 4 bases and J by 0 bases, 6 bases remained unmatched. The CDR3 reads CASSRSGKSSYEQYF. Written as DNA, the CDR3 is TGTGCCAGCAGCCGTAGCGGGAAAAGCTCCTACGAGCAGTACTTC.

This chain links TRBV2 with TRBJ2-7; a weak D match, TRBD2 (6 bases). CDR3 length: 11 amino acids. V lost 1 base, J lost 9 bases, and 7 bases lay in between. The germline V gene encodes CDR1 SNHLY and CDR2 FYNNEI. The DNA for the CDR3 is TGTGCCAGCAGTGAAGTTAGCGGGCAGTACTTC. Its translation is CASSEVSGQYF. Full variable domain (remainder filled in from reference TRBV2 and TRBJ2-7): EPEVTQTPSHQVTQMGQEVILRCVPISNHLYFYWYRQILGQKVEFLVSFYNNEISEKSEIFDDQFSVERPDGSNFTLKIRSTKLEDSAMYFCASSEVSGQYFGPGTRLTVT.

This rearrangement joins TRBV3-1 (or the pseudogene TRBV3-2) to TRBJ2-1; 8 nucleotides match TRBD2. After removal of 3 bases from V and 6 bases from J, the junction contained 4 bases not matched to a gene. The CDR3 has 14 residues. Germline V lookup: CDR1 LGHDT, CDR2 YNNKEL (reference sequence). CDR3 in DNA: TGTGCCAGCAGCCACCCGGGGGGGGTCAATGAGCAGTTCTTC. Translating it yields CASSHPGGVNEQFF.

As to this clone: At the DNA level, this CDR3 is encoded by other sequences in the same sample as well. This chain joins TRBV19 and TRBJ2-7; D might be TRBD2 (5 bases). The CDR3 consists of 11 residues. Germline CDR1 LNHDA, CDR2 SQIVND (reference sequence). V lost 3 bases and J 7 bases, leaving 7 bases between the germline ends. The CDR3 DNA sequence: TGTGCCAGTAGTATTGGCGGGGAGCAGTACTTC. Translation gives CASSIGGEQYF.

The chain links TRBV9 to TRBJ2-1; a weak D match, TRBD2 (7 bases). The V end was cut by 1 base, the J end by 9 bases, with 20 bases between. The CDR3 extends over 16 amino acids. CDR1 SGDLS and CDR2 YYNGEE come from the germline V gene. CDR3 protein: CASSVIRGGAESEQFF. DNA for the CDR3: TGTGCCAGCAGCGTAATTAGGGGGGGCGCAGAGTCTGAGCAGTTCTTC.

The V gene is TRBV5-1, the J gene TRBJ1-1; D unclear. The CDR3 sequence is 16 residues long. Trimming shortened V by 0 bases and J by 0 bases, and 12 bases separated the two germline ends. Germline CDR1 and CDR2: SGHRS and YFSETQ. The CDR3 loop reads CASSLAYRSMNTEAFF. The CDR3 DNA follows: TGCGCCAGCAGCTTGGCTTATAGGAGCATGAACACTGAAGCTTTCTTT. The full variable domain, with the rest looked up from reference TRBV5-1 and TRBJ1-1, is KAGVTQTPRYLIKTRGQQVTLSCSPISGHRSVSWYQQTPGQGLQFLFEYFSETQRNKGNFPGRFSGRQFSNSRSEMNVSTLELGDSALYLCASSLAYRSMNTEAFFGQGTRLTVV.

This chain connects TRBV5-4 to TRBJ2-5; TRBD2 matches at 7 bases. The trim removed 4 bases at V and 5 bases at J, leaving 8 bases unmatched. Germline CDR1 is SGHNT and CDR2 is YYREEE (reference sequence). CDR3 size: 14 residues. CDR3: CASSQPGGKETQYF. Written as DNA, the CDR3 is TGTGCCAGCAGCCAACCCGGGGGGAAGGAGACCCAGTACTTC.

This clone was recorded once. CDR3 region: CASSVGRLAGDYEQYF. For the CDR3, the DNA is TGTGCCAGCAGCGTAGGACGACTAGCGGGGGACTACGAGCAGTACTTC. V usage is TRBV9 and J usage is TRBJ2-7, with TRBD2 matching 12 bases. From germline, CDR1 is SGDLS and CDR2 YYNGEE. The CDR3 runs to 16 residues. V shed 0 bases and J 3 bases; nucleotides not matched to a gene: 4. Drawing the rest from reference TRBV9 and TRBJ2-7, the complete variable domain is DSGVTQTPKHLITATGQRVTLRCSPRSGDLSVYWYQQSLDQGLQFLIQYYNGEERAKGNILERFSAQQFPDLHSELNLSSLELGDSALYFCASSVGRLAGDYEQYFGPGTRLTVT.